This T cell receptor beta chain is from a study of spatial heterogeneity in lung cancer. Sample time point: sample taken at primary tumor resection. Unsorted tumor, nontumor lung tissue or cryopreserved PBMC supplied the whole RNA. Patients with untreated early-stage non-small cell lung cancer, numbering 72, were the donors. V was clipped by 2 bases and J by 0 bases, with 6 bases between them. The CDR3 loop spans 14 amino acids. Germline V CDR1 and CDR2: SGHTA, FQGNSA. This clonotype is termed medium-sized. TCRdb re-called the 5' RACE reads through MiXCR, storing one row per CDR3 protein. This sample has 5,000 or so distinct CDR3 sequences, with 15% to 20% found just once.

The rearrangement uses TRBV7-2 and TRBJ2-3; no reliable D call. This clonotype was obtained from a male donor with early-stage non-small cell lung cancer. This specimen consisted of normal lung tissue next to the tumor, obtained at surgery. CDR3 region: CASSLSHSTDTQYF. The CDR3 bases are TGTGCCAGCAGCTTATCTCACAGCACAGATACGCAGTATTTT. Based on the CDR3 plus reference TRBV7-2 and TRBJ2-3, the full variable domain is GAGVSQSPSNKVTEKGKDVELRCDPISGHTALYWYRQSLGQGLEFLIYFQGNSAPDKSGLPSDRFSAERTGGSVSTLTIQRTQQEDSAVYLCASSLSHSTDTQYFGPGTRLTVL.